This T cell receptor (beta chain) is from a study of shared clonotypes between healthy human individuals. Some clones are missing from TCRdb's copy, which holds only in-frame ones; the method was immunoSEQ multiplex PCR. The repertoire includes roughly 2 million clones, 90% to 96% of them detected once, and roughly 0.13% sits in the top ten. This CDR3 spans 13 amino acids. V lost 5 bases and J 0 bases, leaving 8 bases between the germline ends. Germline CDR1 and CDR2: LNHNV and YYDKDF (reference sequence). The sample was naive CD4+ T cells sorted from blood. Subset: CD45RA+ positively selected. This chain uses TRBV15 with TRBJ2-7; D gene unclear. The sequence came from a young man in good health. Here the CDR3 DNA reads TGTGCCACCAGCTCGGGCAACTCCTACGAGCAGTACTTC. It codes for CATSSGNSYEQYF. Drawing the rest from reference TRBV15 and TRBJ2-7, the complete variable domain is DAMVIQNPRYQVTQFGKPVTLSCSQTLNHNVMYWYQQKSSQAPKLLFHYYDKDFNNEADTPDNFQSRRPNTSFCFLDIRSPGLGDTAMYLCATSSGNSYEQYFGPGTRLTVT.